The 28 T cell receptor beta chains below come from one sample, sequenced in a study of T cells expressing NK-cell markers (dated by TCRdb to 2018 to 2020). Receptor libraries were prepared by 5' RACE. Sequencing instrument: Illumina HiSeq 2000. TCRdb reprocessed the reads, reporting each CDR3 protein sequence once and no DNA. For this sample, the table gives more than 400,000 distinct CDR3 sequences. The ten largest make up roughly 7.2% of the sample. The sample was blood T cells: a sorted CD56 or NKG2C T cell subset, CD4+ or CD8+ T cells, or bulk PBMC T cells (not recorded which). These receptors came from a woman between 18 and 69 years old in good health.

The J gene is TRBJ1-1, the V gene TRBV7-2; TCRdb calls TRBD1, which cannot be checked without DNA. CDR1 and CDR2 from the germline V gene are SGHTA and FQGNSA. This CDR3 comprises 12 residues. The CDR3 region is CASSTQGHEAFF.

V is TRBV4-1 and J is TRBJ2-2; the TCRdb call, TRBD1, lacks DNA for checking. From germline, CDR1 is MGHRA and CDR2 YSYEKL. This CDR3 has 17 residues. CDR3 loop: CASSQSYAGVIAGELFF.

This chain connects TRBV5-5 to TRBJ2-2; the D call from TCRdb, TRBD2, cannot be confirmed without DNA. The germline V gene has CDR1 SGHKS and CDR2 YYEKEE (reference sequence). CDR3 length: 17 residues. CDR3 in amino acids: CASSPPLAGGFPGELFF.

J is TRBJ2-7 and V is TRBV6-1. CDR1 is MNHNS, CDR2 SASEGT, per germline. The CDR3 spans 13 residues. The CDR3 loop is CASRQSRIGEQYF.

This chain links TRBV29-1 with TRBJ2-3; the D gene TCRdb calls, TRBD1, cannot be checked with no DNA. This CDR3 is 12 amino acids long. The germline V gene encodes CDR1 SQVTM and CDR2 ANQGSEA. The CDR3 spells CSVGDHTDTQYF.

The CDR3 loop reads CARHRDSSYSNQPQHF. The chain recombines TRBV5-1 with TRBJ1-5; there is no DNA to check the TCRdb D call of TRBD1. The germline V gene encodes CDR1 SGHRS and CDR2 YFSETQ. The CDR3 has 16 residues.

The CDR3 is CASSGTGFGNTEAFF. The chain couples TRBV25-1 to TRBJ1-1. This CDR3 is 15 amino acids long. The germline CDR1 and CDR2 sequences are MGHDK and SYGVNS.

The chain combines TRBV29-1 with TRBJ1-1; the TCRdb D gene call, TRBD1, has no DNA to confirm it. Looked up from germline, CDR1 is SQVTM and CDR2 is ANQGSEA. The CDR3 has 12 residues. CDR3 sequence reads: CSVHDRGTEAFF.

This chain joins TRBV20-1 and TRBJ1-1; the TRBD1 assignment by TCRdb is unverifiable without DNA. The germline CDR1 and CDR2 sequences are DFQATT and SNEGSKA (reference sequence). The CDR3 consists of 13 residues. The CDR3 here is CSARDATATEAFF.

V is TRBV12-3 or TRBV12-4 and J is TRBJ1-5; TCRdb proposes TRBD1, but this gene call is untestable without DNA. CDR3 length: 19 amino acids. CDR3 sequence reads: CASSLEAGTGAYSNQPQHF.

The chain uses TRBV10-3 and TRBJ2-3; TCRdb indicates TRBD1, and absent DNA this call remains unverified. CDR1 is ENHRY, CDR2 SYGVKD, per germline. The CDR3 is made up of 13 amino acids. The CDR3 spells CAINGQGADTQYF.

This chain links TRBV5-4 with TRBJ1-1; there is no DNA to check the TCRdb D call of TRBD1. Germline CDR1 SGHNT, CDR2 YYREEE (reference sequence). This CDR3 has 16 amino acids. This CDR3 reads CASSRGQEKLTREAFF.

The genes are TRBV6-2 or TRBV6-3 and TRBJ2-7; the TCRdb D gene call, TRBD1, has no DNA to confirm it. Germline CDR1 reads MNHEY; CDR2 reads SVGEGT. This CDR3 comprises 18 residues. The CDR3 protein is CASSGPFSGTEFSYEQYF.

The chain's CDR3 is CASNLRADTQYF. This chain uses TRBV5-8 with TRBJ2-3; there is no DNA to check the TCRdb D call of TRBD1. The germline CDR1 and CDR2 sequences are SGHTS and YDEGEE. The CDR3 is 12 residues long. Variable domain in full (rest from reference TRBV5-8 and TRBJ2-3): EAGVTQSPTHLIKTRGQQATLRCSPISGHTSVYWYQQALGLGLQFLLWYDEGEERNRGNFPPRFSGRQFPNYSSELNVNALELEDSALYLCASNLRADTQYFGPGTRLTVL.

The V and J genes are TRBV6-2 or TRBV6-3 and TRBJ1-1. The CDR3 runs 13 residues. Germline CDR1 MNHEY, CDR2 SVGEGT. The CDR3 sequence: CASSYGLTDEAFF.

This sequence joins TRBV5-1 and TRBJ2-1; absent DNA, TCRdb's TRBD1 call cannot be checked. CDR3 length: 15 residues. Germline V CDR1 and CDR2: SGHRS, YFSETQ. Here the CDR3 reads CASSRVGPLSNEQFF. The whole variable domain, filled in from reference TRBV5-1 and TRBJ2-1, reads KAGVTQTPRYLIKTRGQQVTLSCSPISGHRSVSWYQQTPGQGLQFLFEYFSETQRNKGNFPGRFSGRQFSNSRSEMNVSTLELGDSALYLCASSRVGPLSNEQFFGPGTRLTVL.

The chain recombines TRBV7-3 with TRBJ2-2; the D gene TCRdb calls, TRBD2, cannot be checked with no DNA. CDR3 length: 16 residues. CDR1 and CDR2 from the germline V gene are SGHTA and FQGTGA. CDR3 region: CASSLQTTPGTGELFF. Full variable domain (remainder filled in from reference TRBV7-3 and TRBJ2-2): GAGVSQTPSNKVTEKGKYVELRCDPISGHTALYWYRQSLGQGPEFLIYFQGTGAADDSGLPNDRFFAVRPEGSVSTLKIQRTERGDSAVYLCASSLQTTPGTGELFFGEGSRLTVL.

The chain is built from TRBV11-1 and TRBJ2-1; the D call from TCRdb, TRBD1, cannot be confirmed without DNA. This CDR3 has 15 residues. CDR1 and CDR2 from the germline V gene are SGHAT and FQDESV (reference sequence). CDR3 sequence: CASSSLGPPANEQFF.

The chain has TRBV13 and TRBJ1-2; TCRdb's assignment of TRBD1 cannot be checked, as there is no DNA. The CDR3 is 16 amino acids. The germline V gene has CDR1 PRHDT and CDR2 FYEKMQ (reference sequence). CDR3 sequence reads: CASSSPGQGADYGYTF.

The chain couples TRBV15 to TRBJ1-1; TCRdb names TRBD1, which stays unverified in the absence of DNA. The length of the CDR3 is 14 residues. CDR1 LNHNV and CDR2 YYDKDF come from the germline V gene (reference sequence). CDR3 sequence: CATSGPPGNTEAFF. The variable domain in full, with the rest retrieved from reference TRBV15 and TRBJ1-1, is DAMVIQNPRYQVTQFGKPVTLSCSQTLNHNVMYWYQQKSSQAPKLLFHYYDKDFNNEADTPDNFQSRRPNTSFCFLDIRSPGLGDTAMYLCATSGPPGNTEAFFGQGTRLTVV.

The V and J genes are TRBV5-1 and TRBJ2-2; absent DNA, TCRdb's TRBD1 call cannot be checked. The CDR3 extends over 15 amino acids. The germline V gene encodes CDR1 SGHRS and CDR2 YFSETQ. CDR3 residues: CASSSGTGHTGELFF.

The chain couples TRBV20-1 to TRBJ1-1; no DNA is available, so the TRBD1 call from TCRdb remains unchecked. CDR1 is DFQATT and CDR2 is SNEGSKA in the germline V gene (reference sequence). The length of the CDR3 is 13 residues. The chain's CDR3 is CSAPGQLNTEAFF.

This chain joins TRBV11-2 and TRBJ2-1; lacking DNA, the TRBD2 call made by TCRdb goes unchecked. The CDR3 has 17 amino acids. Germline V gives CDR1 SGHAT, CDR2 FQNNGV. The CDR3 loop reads CASSASDQRGLRDEQFF.

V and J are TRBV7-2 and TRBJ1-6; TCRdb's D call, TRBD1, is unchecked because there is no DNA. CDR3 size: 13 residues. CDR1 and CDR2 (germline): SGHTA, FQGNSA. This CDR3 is CASSLDQGTPLHF.

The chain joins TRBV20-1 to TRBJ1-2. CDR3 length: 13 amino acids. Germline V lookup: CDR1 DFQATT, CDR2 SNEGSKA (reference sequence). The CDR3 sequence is CSAREEGDYGYTF.

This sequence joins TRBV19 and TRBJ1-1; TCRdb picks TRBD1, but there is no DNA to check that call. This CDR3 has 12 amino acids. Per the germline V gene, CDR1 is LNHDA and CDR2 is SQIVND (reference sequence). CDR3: CASSYRGGEAFF.

CDR3 loop: CASSLSGAQAGDIQYF. The chain carries TRBV7-2 and TRBJ2-4; TCRdb's D call of TRBD2 is untestable without DNA. This CDR3 spans 16 amino acids. Germline V gives CDR1 SGHTA, CDR2 FQGNSA.

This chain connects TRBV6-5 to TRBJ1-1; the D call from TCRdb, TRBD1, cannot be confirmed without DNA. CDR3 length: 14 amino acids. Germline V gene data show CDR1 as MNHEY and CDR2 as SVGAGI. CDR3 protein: CASSYTGSAAEAFF.